The 32 T cell receptor beta chains listed next were all sequenced from one sample in a study of blood T cell repertoires in COVID-19. The assay was immunoSEQ multiplex PCR, and TCRdb's table has in-frame clones only and misses some. The sample includes fewer than 150,000 clones, 88% of them seen just once. Sequencing input: peripheral blood. Receptor source: a man aged 50 to 59 with active or convalescent COVID-19.

This rearrangement joins TRBV10-3 to TRBJ1-2, with D perhaps TRBD1 (6 bases). Germline CDR1 and CDR2: ENHRY and SYGVKD. V shed 6 bases and J shed 0 bases, with 14 bases lying between them. The CDR3 is 15 residues long. The CDR3 here is CAIRLGDTSNYGYTF. The DNA for the CDR3 is TGTGCCATCAGGCTCGGGGACACCTCTAACTATGGCTACACCTTC.

This sequence joins TRBV6-5 and TRBJ2-3; the match to TRBD1 covers 9 bases. Germline trimming cut 0 bases from V and 5 bases from J; bases unmatched to any gene: 6. This CDR3 is built from 16 residues. Looked up from germline, CDR1 is MNHEY and CDR2 is SVGAGI. CDR3 residues: CASSYSNRGRRDTQYF. The CDR3 DNA reads as TGTGCCAGCAGTTACTCGAACAGGGGGCGAAGAGATACGCAGTATTTT.

The V gene is TRBV5-1, the J gene TRBJ2-1, with D possibly being TRBD2 (6 bases). The CDR3 spans 16 residues. The V and J ends lost 0 bases and 0 bases respectively, with 10 bases between them. Germline values: CDR1 SGHRS, CDR2 YFSETQ. The CDR3 is CASSLAGLSSYNEQFF. The CDR3 DNA is TGCGCCAGCAGCTTGGCCGGACTAAGCTCCTACAATGAGCAGTTCTTC.

The sample holds one count of this clone. The chain joins TRBV28 to TRBJ2-7, with TRBD2 matching over 9 bases. This CDR3 is built from 14 residues. Germline loops: CDR1 MDHEN, CDR2 SYDVKM. Trimming took 5 bases from V and 3 from J; bases not matched to a gene: 5. The CDR3 protein is CASSPSGAVYEQYF. CDR3 nucleotide sequence: TGTGCCAGCAGTCCTAGCGGGGCCGTCTACGAGCAGTACTTC.

This clone was seen only a few times. The chain recombines TRBV18 with TRBJ2-2; D call uncertain. The V gene's germline CDR1 is KGHSH and CDR2 LQKENI. The CDR3 spans 14 residues. V was shortened by 0 bases and J by 3 bases, with 5 bases between the two germline ends. The DNA for the CDR3 is TGTGCCAGCTCACCACCAACAGACACCGGGGAGCTGTTTTTT. It yields the protein CASSPPTDTGELFF.

This chain joins TRBV9 and TRBJ2-7; D not certain. Trimming took 2 bases from V and 2 from J, leaving 11 bases between them. The CDR3 consists of 14 residues. In germline, CDR1 is SGDLS, CDR2 YYNGEE. CDR3 in DNA: TGTGCCAGCAGCGTGTCAAGTACGGCCTACGAGCAGTACTTC. Amino acid sequence: CASSVSSTAYEQYF.

CDR3 nucleotides: TGTGCCAGCAGTCCAAGAGCGGGTTTTTTAGAGACCCAGTACTTC. Encoded protein: CASSPRAGFLETQYF. The chain uses TRBV11-2 and TRBJ2-5, with D possibly matching TRBD2 (6 bases). The V end lost 6 bases, the J end lost 4 bases, and 18 bases lay between the germline ends. Germline CDR1 reads SGHAT; CDR2 reads FQNNGV. The CDR3 is 15 residues long.

The V and J genes are TRBV10-3 and TRBJ2-6; 12 nucleotides match TRBD1. Germline V CDR1 and CDR2: ENHRY, SYGVKD. The CDR3 covers 19 residues. The trim removed 6 bases at V and 0 bases at J, leaving 9 bases unmatched. CDR3 region: CAIRAGQGAQYSGANVLTF. The CDR3 nucleotides are TGTGCCATCAGGGCGGGACAGGGGGCGCAGTACTCTGGGGCCAACGTCCTGACTTTC.

This chain connects TRBV30 to TRBJ2-1, with D perhaps TRBD2 (6 bases). CDR1 is GTSNPN, CDR2 SVGIG, per germline (reference sequence). The CDR3 runs to 15 residues. V was shortened by 0 bases and J by 0 bases, with 9 bases between the two germline ends. The CDR3 sequence: CAWSVETSSYNEQFF. The CDR3 coding sequence is TGTGCCTGGAGTGTAGAGACTAGCTCCTACAATGAGCAGTTCTTC.

The V call is TRBV4-1, the J call TRBJ1-2; 7 positions match TRBD1. V lost 4 bases and J lost 0; bases outside the gene matches: 11. The CDR3 runs to 17 residues. The germline V gene has CDR1 MGHRA and CDR2 YSYEKL. DNA of the CDR3: TGCGCCAGCAGCCCAGGAACCCGACAGGGTACTAACTATGGCTACACCTTC. Protein: CASSPGTRQGTNYGYTF.

The V gene is TRBV28, the J gene TRBJ1-6; D might be TRBD1 (5 bases). Germline V gene sequence: CDR1 MDHEN, CDR2 SYDVKM. This CDR3 is built from 14 residues. V was clipped by 3 bases and J by 8 bases, with 11 bases between them. CDR3 sequence: CASSFGGDYSPLHF. The DNA of the CDR3 is TGTGCCAGCAGTTTCGGGGGAGACTATTCACCCCTCCACTTT.

The chain employs TRBV4-1 and TRBJ1-5, with TRBD1 matching 7 bases. Germline trimming cut 2 bases from V and 5 bases from J; bases unmatched to any gene: 9. The CDR3 spans 16 residues. CDR1 is MGHRA, CDR2 YSYEKL, per germline. The CDR3 sequence: CASSQPRQGSYQPQHF. For the CDR3, the DNA is TGCGCCAGCAGCCAACCGCGACAGGGCTCCTATCAGCCCCAGCATTTT.

The CDR3 DNA reads TGTGCCAGCAGCCTAGCGGGCGGGCAGGCTAATGAAAAACTGTTTTTT. Amino acid sequence: CASSLAGGQANEKLFF. The V and J genes are TRBV5-4 and TRBJ1-4; the D is unclear. The ends were cut back, 4 bases at V and 3 bases at J, with 16 bases in the middle. CDR3 length: 16 residues. Germline V CDR1 and CDR2: SGHNT, YYREEE (reference sequence).

The rearrangement uses TRBV5-4 and TRBJ2-7; D is possibly TRBD2 (7 bases). The germline V gene encodes CDR1 SGHNT and CDR2 YYREEE (reference sequence). This CDR3 contains 15 residues. Trimming cost V 4 bases and J 6 bases, with 20 bases left between them. In DNA, the CDR3 is TGTGCCAGCAGCCGAGGGGGGGCGAAAGGTGGCGAGCAGTACTTC. Translating it yields CASSRGGAKGGEQYF.

The table lists this clone with a count of one. The rearrangement uses TRBV7-3 and TRBJ2-3; 8 bases map to TRBD2. After removal of 1 base from V and 7 bases from J, the junction contained 10 bases not matched to a gene. The CDR3 contains 16 residues. Germline CDR1 SGHTA, CDR2 FQGTGA. In DNA, the CDR3 is TGTGCCAGCAGCTTAAACTCCCGGACTAGCAGAAATACGCAGTATTTT. Encoded protein: CASSLNSRTSRNTQYF.

The chain is built from TRBV18 and TRBJ1-4; 10 nucleotides line up with TRBD1. CDR3 size: 16 residues. Losses at the gene ends were 2 bases for V and 8 bases for J; bases not matched to a gene: 8. Germline CDR1 KGHSH, CDR2 LQKENI. The CDR3: CASSPDDRGRLEKLFF. The CDR3 region has the DNA TGTGCCAGCTCACCAGATGACAGGGGGCGATTGGAAAAACTGTTTTTT.

V and J are TRBV27 and TRBJ2-5, with D tentatively TRBD2 (5 bases). V lost 5 bases, J lost 2 bases, and 18 bases lay in between. Germline CDR1 reads MNHEY; CDR2 reads SMNVEV (reference sequence). The CDR3 is made up of 16 amino acids. The CDR3 nucleotides are TGTGCCAGCAGTGGCGGGCTCCGGACTTATCAAGAGACCCAGTACTTC. Protein product: CASSGGLRTYQETQYF.

The CDR3 bases are TGTGCCAGCAGCCCATCCCGCTCAACTAGCACAGATACGCAGTATTTT. Translation gives CASSPSRSTSTDTQYF. The rearrangement joins TRBV9 to TRBJ2-3; D is uncertain. The CDR3 covers 16 residues. V shed 4 bases and J shed 0 bases, with 15 bases lying between them. The V gene's germline CDR1 is SGDLS and CDR2 YYNGEE.

The chain combines TRBV7-2 with TRBJ2-1; 8 bases fit TRBD2. The CDR3 runs 16 residues. The trim removed 5 bases at V and 2 bases at J, leaving 8 bases unmatched. Germline assignment: CDR1 SGHTA and CDR2 FQGNSA. The CDR3 nucleotides are TGTGCCAGCAGCCCATCGCCGGGAGGGACCTACAATGAGCAGTTCTTC. Its protein product is CASSPSPGGTYNEQFF.

This rearrangement joins TRBV15 to TRBJ2-7; 7 bases are shared with TRBD1. Germline assignment: CDR1 LNHNV and CDR2 YYDKDF (reference sequence). J was trimmed by 0 bases and V by 3 bases; bases with no gene match: 11. The CDR3 spans 17 residues. Here the CDR3 reads CATSRQRTGLNSYEQYF. The CDR3 region has the DNA TGTGCCACCAGCAGGCAAAGGACAGGTTTAAACTCCTACGAGCAGTACTTC.

This sequence joins TRBV7-8 and TRBJ2-7; tentative D call: TRBD2 (5 bases). The CDR3 has 11 residues. V was trimmed by 5 bases and J by 9 bases, leaving 11 bases between them. The germline gives CDR1 SGHVS, CDR2 FQNEAQ. The CDR3 DNA reads as TGTGCCAGCAGCCGCCGGGGTGGGCAGTACTTC. Encoded protein: CASSRRGGQYF.

CDR3 region: CASSLKGQGSSYNEQFF. CDR3 in DNA: TGCGCCAGCAGCTTGAAGGGACAGGGGAGCTCCTACAATGAGCAGTTCTTC. This chain uses TRBV5-1 with TRBJ2-1; TRBD1 matches at 10 bases. V dropped 1 base and J dropped 0; count of bases not matched to a gene: 4. Germline CDR1 and CDR2: SGHRS and YFSETQ. This CDR3 spans 17 amino acids. Based on the CDR3 plus reference TRBV5-1 and TRBJ2-1, the full variable domain is KAGVTQTPRYLIKTRGQQVTLSCSPISGHRSVSWYQQTPGQGLQFLFEYFSETQRNKGNFPGRFSGRQFSNSRSEMNVSTLELGDSALYLCASSLKGQGSSYNEQFFGPGTRLTVL.

The rearrangement links TRBV2 to TRBJ1-1, with 7 bases lining up with TRBD1. V trimming: 1 base; J trimming: 1 base; junction bases outside the gene matches: 3. Germline V gene lookup returns CDR1 SNHLY and CDR2 FYNNEI. The CDR3 length is 15 residues. CDR3 nucleotide sequence: TGTGCCAGCAGTGAAGAGACAGGGAGGAACACTGAAGCTTTCTTT. Translation: CASSEETGRNTEAFF.

This clone was seen more than once but under ten times. V is TRBV9 and J is TRBJ1-6, with TRBD1 identical over 10 bases. This CDR3 has 15 amino acids. Germline V gene sequence: CDR1 SGDLS, CDR2 YYNGEE. V trimming: 3 bases; J trimming: 10 bases; junction bases outside the gene matches: 7. The CDR3 sequence is CASSAPGTGESPLHF. DNA of the CDR3: TGTGCCAGCAGCGCCCCCGGGACAGGGGAATCACCCCTCCACTTT.

The chain employs TRBV2 and TRBJ1-1; no firm D call. The V end lost 0 bases, the J end lost 8 bases, and 13 bases lay between the germline ends. The CDR3 loop spans 14 amino acids. From germline, CDR1 is SNHLY and CDR2 FYNNEI. This CDR3 reads CASSEARTTGEAFF. In DNA, the CDR3 is TGTGCCAGCAGTGAAGCGCGCACGACGGGAGAAGCTTTCTTT.

J is TRBJ2-5 and V is TRBV9; 10 positions agree with TRBD2. The CDR3 contains 16 residues. Germline CDR1 and CDR2: SGDLS and YYNGEE. V was clipped by 0 bases and J by 3 bases; unmatched bases: 5. The CDR3 sequence is CASSVGPSGSKETQYF. DNA for the CDR3: TGTGCCAGCAGCGTAGGCCCTAGCGGGAGTAAAGAGACCCAGTACTTC.

About this clone itself: At the DNA level, this CDR3 is encoded by other sequences in the same sample as well. The chain carries TRBV9 and TRBJ1-1; 7 nucleotides line up with TRBD1. V shed 2 bases and J 2 bases; nucleotides not matched to a gene: 6. The CDR3 totals 15 residues. The germline V gene encodes CDR1 SGDLS and CDR2 YYNGEE. CDR3 DNA: TGTGCCAGCAGCGTCACCGGGACAGCAAACACTGAAGCTTTCTTT. Amino acids: CASSVTGTANTEAFF.

The chain combines TRBV5-5 with TRBJ2-6, with TRBD1 matching 7 bases. The CDR3 has 17 amino acids. Germline trimming cut 4 bases from V and 0 bases from J; bases unmatched to any gene: 7. The germline CDR1 and CDR2 sequences are SGHKS and YYEKEE (reference sequence). The DNA for the CDR3 is TGTGCCAGCAGCCCGCTCCCAGGGGGCTCTGGGGCCAACGTCCTGACTTTC. Amino acids: CASSPLPGGSGANVLTF.

The table lists this clone with a count of one. The gene calls are TRBV9 and TRBJ2-7, with 8 bases identical to TRBD2. The V gene's germline CDR1 is SGDLS and CDR2 YYNGEE. This CDR3 spans 15 amino acids. With 0 bases clipped from V and 2 bases from J, the junction kept 4 bases outside the gene matches. In DNA form, the CDR3 reads TGTGCCAGCAGCGTAGCGGGAGGGGAAGCCTACGAGCAGTACTTC. Translation gives CASSVAGGEAYEQYF.

The rearrangement joins TRBV5-6 to TRBJ2-7; D is unresolved. The CDR3 sequence is 12 residues long. Trimming took 0 bases from V and 2 from J, leaving 3 bases between them. Germline CDR1 and CDR2: SGHDT and YYEEEE. CDR3 residues: CASSLAAYEQYF. The CDR3 DNA follows: TGTGCCAGCAGCTTGGCAGCCTACGAGCAGTACTTC.

This clone has more than one count but fewer than ten. DNA for the CDR3: TGTGCCAGCAGAGGGACAGGGGGCTATGGCTACACCTTC. It translates to CASRGTGGYGYTF. The V and J genes are TRBV28 and TRBJ1-2; 11 bases align to TRBD1. The CDR3 is made up of 13 amino acids. The V gene end was trimmed by 6 bases and the J gene end by 4 bases; junction bases not matched to a gene: 1. Germline values: CDR1 MDHEN, CDR2 SYDVKM.

This sequence joins TRBV5-1 and TRBJ1-5; 7 nucleotides align to TRBD1. V shed 0 bases, J shed 7 bases, and the junction held 4 bases outside the gene matches. Germline CDR1 is SGHRS and CDR2 is YFSETQ. The CDR3 spans 14 residues. As DNA, the CDR3 is TGCGCCAGCAGCTTGGGAGGGGGCGGACAGCCCCAGCATTTT. Amino acids: CASSLGGGGQPQHF.